This T cell receptor beta chain was identified in a study of cytomegalovirus exposure and HLA in healthy donors. Germline loops: CDR1 MNHEY, CDR2 SMNVEV (reference sequence). Trimming left V 3 bases short and J 6 bases short, with 12 bases between. The CDR3 sequence is 13 residues long. On this clone itself: Its antigen remains unidentified.

PCR amplification relied on 60 Vbeta primers (plus 13 Jbeta primers). Only in-frame clones appear in the TCRdb table, and some are missing; sequencing was by immunoSEQ multiplex PCR. Of some 150,000 clones in the sample, approximately 80% were seen once. The study, taken as a whole, reports: Most TCRs appeared rarely, but some public TCRs recurred in many donors. TRBV6-2, TRBV6-3 and some other V segments were unresolvable in 87-base-pair reads.

The source material was PBMCs. The V and J genes are TRBV27 and TRBJ2-7; D remains unclear. The receptor was derived from a man aged 45-65 years in good health and CMV-seropositive. CDR3 sequence reads: CASSFLPPVEQYF. The DNA for the CDR3 is TGTGCCAGCAGTTTCCTCCCTCCCGTCGAGCAGTACTTC.